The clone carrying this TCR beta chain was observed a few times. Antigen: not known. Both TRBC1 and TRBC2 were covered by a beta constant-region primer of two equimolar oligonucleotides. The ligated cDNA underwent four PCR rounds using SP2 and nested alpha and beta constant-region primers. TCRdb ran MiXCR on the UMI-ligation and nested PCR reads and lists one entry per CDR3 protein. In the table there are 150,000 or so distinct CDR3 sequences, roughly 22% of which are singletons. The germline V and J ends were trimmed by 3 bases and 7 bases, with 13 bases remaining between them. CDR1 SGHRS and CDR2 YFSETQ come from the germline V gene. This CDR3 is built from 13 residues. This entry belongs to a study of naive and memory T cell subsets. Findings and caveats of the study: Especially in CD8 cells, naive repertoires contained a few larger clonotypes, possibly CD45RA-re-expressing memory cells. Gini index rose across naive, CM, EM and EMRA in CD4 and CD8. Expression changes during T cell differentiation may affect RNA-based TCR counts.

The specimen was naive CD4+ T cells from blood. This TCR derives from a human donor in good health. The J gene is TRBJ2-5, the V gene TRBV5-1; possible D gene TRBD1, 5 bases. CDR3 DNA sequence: TGCGCCAGCAGCTACACAGATCAGGGGACCCAGTACTTC. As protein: CASSYTDQGTQYF. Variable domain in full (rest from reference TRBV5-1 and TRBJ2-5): KAGVTQTPRYLIKTRGQQVTLSCSPISGHRSVSWYQQTPGQGLQFLFEYFSETQRNKGNFPGRFSGRQFSNSRSEMNVSTLELGDSALYLCASSYTDQGTQYFGPGTRLLVL.